A single sample is the source of the 15 T cell receptor beta chains below, sequenced in a study of blood T cell repertoires in COVID-19. Data came from immunoSEQ multiplex PCR; TCRdb stores just in-frame clones and leaves some out. This table holds over 10,000 clones, around nine tenths found once. The sample consisted of peripheral blood. The receptors stem from a man aged 80 or over with acute or convalescent COVID-19.

V usage is TRBV9 and J usage is TRBJ1-3; 7 bases align to TRBD1. The trim removed 0 bases at V and 0 bases at J, leaving 6 bases unmatched. Germline V gene lookup returns CDR1 SGDLS and CDR2 YYNGEE. The length of the CDR3 is 17 residues. CDR3 nucleotides: TGTGCCAGCAGCGTAGTTGGACAGGTGGTCTCTGGAAACACCATATATTTT. Protein: CASSVVGQVVSGNTIYF.

The genes are TRBV7-9 and TRBJ1-1, with 11 bases that match TRBD1. The germline V gene has CDR1 SEHNR and CDR2 FQNEAQ (reference sequence). The CDR3 has 16 residues. The V segment lost 4 bases and the J segment 1 base; nucleotides outside the gene matches: 5. In DNA, the CDR3 is TGTGCCAGCAGCTCTGGACAGGGGGCCCAGAACACTGAAGCTTTCTTT. Its protein product is CASSSGQGAQNTEAFF. Together with reference TRBV7-9 and TRBJ1-1, the CDR3 gives the full variable domain: DTGVSQNPRHKITKRGQNVTFRCDPISEHNRLYWYRQTLGQGPEFLTYFQNEAQLEKSRLLSDRFSAERPKGSFSTLEIQRTEQGDSAMYLCASSSGQGAQNTEAFFGQGTRLTVV.

This sequence joins TRBV6-5 and TRBJ2-2; D is perhaps TRBD1 (5 bases). Looked up from germline, CDR1 is MNHEY and CDR2 is SVGAGI. The CDR3 runs 14 residues. Deletions cut 8 bases from V and 5 bases from J, with 15 bases between. CDR3 bases: TGTGCCAGCGACCAGGGATCGGGTACCGGGGAGCTGTTTTTT. Translation: CASDQGSGTGELFF.

This rearrangement joins TRBV5-1 to TRBJ1-6; D possibly corresponds to TRBD1 (5 bases). Per the germline V gene, CDR1 is SGHRS and CDR2 is YFSETQ. Trimming left V 6 bases short and J 2 bases short, with 15 bases between. The CDR3 length is 16 residues. CDR3 residues: CASTREGVAYNSPLHF. The CDR3 nucleotides read TGCGCCAGCACGCGCGAAGGGGTGGCCTATAATTCACCCCTCCACTTT.

The chain is built from TRBV18 and TRBJ1-4; the match to TRBD1 covers 9 bases. Germline loops: CDR1 KGHSH, CDR2 LQKENI. This CDR3 region has 16 residues. With V trimmed by 5 bases and J by 3 bases, 7 bases remained unmatched. CDR3 sequence reads: CASSSQGAQANEKLFF. Here the CDR3 DNA reads TGTGCCAGCTCATCACAGGGGGCGCAGGCTAATGAAAAACTGTTTTTT.

This chain connects TRBV5-1 to TRBJ2-7; 7 bases align to TRBD1. Germline V CDR1 and CDR2: SGHRS, YFSETQ. Trimming cost V 3 bases and J 4 bases; bases outside gene matches: 7. This CDR3 has 14 amino acids. This chain's CDR3 is CASSSADREYEQYF. CDR3 in DNA: TGCGCCAGCAGCTCTGCCGACAGGGAATACGAGCAGTACTTC. Supplemented by reference TRBV5-1 and TRBJ2-7, the full variable domain reads KAGVTQTPRYLIKTRGQQVTLSCSPISGHRSVSWYQQTPGQGLQFLFEYFSETQRNKGNFPGRFSGRQFSNSRSEMNVSTLELGDSALYLCASSSADREYEQYFGPGTRLTVT.

V usage is TRBV30 and J usage is TRBJ1-3, with unresolved D. CDR1 is GTSNPN, CDR2 SVGIG, per germline (reference sequence). The CDR3 loop spans 18 amino acids. V shed 1 base and J shed 2 bases, with 21 bases lying between them. The CDR3: CAWSAGPLSGTTGNTIYF. CDR3 bases: TGTGCCTGGAGTGCCGGCCCTCTGTCAGGCACAACTGGAAACACCATATATTTT.

The gene calls are TRBV5-6 and TRBJ2-6; the match to TRBD1 covers 7 bases. Germline-derived CDR1 and CDR2 are SGHDT and YYEEEE. The V segment lost 2 bases and the J segment 12 bases; nucleotides outside the gene matches: 11. The CDR3 is 15 residues long. The CDR3 DNA sequence: TGTGCCAGCAGCTTCTTCGGGACAGTCTGGGGCGTCCTGACTTTC. Protein sequence: CASSFFGTVWGVLTF.

This rearrangement joins TRBV11-3 to TRBJ2-1; no clear D. The CDR3 is 15 amino acids. Germline assignment: CDR1 SGHNT and CDR2 YENEEA. V lost 5 bases and J 4 bases, leaving 15 bases between the germline ends. CDR3 loop: CASSDFYNPYNEQFF. DNA of the CDR3: TGTGCCAGCAGCGACTTCTATAATCCGTACAATGAGCAGTTCTTC.

This clone was picked up one time. This rearrangement joins TRBV19 to TRBJ2-3; 11 nucleotides agree with TRBD2. Germline CDR1 and CDR2: LNHDA and SQIVND (reference sequence). CDR3 length: 18 residues. V shed 5 bases, J shed 8 bases, and the junction held 18 bases outside the gene matches. The CDR3 loop is CASSPHVVAGGQGGTQYF. The CDR3 DNA reads TGTGCCAGTAGTCCCCATGTGGTAGCGGGGGGGCAGGGGGGTACGCAGTATTTT.

This clone was seen a handful of times. This sequence joins TRBV19 and TRBJ1-3, with no clear D. V gave up 5 bases and J gave up 3 bases, with 11 bases separating them. The CDR3 covers 14 residues. Germline values: CDR1 LNHDA, CDR2 SQIVND (reference sequence). CDR3 residues: CASSFKTYGNTIYF. The DNA of the CDR3 is TGTGCCAGTAGTTTCAAGACTTATGGAAACACCATATATTTT.

This clone was counted once. V gene TRBV11-2 combines with J gene TRBJ1-6; D remains unclear. This CDR3 is 15 amino acids long. Trimming stripped 0 bases from V and 6 bases from J, with 9 bases between. Germline CDR1 reads SGHAT; CDR2 reads FQNNGV. The CDR3 loop reads CASSLDGISNSPLHF. The CDR3 nucleotides are TGTGCCAGCAGCTTAGATGGCATATCTAATTCACCCCTCCACTTT.

The chain links TRBV15 to TRBJ2-7; 8 bases align to TRBD2. This CDR3 spans 14 amino acids. Per the germline V gene, CDR1 is LNHNV and CDR2 is YYDKDF (reference sequence). Trimming at V came to 8 bases and at J to 0 bases, leaving 6 bases not matched to a gene. The CDR3 protein is CATGAGGYSYEQYF. CDR3 bases: TGTGCCACCGGGGCGGGAGGCTACTCCTACGAGCAGTACTTC.

The chain carries TRBV6-5 and TRBJ2-7; D is undetermined. Per germline, CDR1 MNHEY and CDR2 SVGAGI. Trimming shortened V by 6 bases and J by 5 bases, and 20 bases separated the two germline ends. This CDR3 comprises 15 residues. The CDR3 sequence is CASRPQVGTLDEQYF. The CDR3 DNA reads TGTGCCAGCAGACCGCAGGTAGGCACACTGGACGAGCAGTACTTC.

V and J are TRBV19 and TRBJ1-3, with D possibly being TRBD1 (5 bases). V was shortened by 5 bases and J by 0 bases, with 8 bases between the two germline ends. Germline CDR1 is LNHDA and CDR2 is SQIVND (reference sequence). The CDR3 is 14 amino acids. In DNA, the CDR3 is TGTGCCAGTAGTGTCAGGGCCTCTGGAAACACCATATATTTT. Protein sequence: CASSVRASGNTIYF. The whole variable domain, filled in from reference TRBV19 and TRBJ1-3, reads DGGITQSPKYLFRKEGQNVTLSCEQNLNHDAMYWYRQDPGQGLRLIYYSQIVNDFQKGDIAEGYSVSREKKESFPLTVTSAQKNPTAFYLCASSVRASGNTIYFGEGSWLTVV.